The 6 T cell receptor beta chains in this list originate from one sample, sequenced in a study of T cells after yellow fever vaccination. Using its own MiXCR run on the 5' RACE reads, TCRdb lists one record per CDR3 protein. This sample has 45,000 to 60,000 distinct CDR3 sequences, with around 6.7% found just once. Sample: CD8+ T cells not binding an NS4B(214-222) dextramer, sorted from PBMCs, taken approximately 47 days after the first yellow fever vaccination. Receptors originate from a man between 18 and 35 years old who received the YFV17D yellow fever vaccine.

This clonotype was seen at least ten times. The chain links TRBV4-1 to TRBJ2-7; 7 bases match TRBD1. The trim removed 3 bases at V and 2 bases at J, leaving 4 bases unmatched. There are 14 residues in the CDR3. Per the germline V gene, CDR1 is MGHRA and CDR2 is YSYEKL. The CDR3 DNA sequence: TGCGCCAGCAGCCAGAGGGACAGCCCCTACGAGCAGTACTTC. This sequence encodes CASSQRDSPYEQYF.

The chain recombines TRBV12-3 or TRBV12-4 with TRBJ2-7; possible D gene TRBD1, 5 bases. The V end was cut by 3 bases, the J end by 7 bases, with 10 bases between. CDR3 length equals 12 residues. CDR3 loop: CASSFQGREQYV. Written as DNA, the CDR3 is TGTGCCAGCAGTTTCCAGGGAAGGGAGCAGTACGTC.

This clonotype has a handful of counts. This rearrangement joins TRBV6-5 to TRBJ2-2, with TRBD1 matching 9 bases. CDR3 length: 18 residues. The germline gives CDR1 MNHEY, CDR2 SVGAGI. With V trimmed by 4 bases and J by 2 bases, 11 bases remained unmatched. CDR3 DNA sequence: TGTGCCAGCAGTTTCTTCCTCGCGGGACAGGGCAACACCGGGGAGCTGTTTTTT. Translation: CASSFFLAGQGNTGELFF.

This clonotype occurred a few times. CDR3 region: CASSSLAYTDTQYF. For the CDR3, the DNA is TGTGCCAGCAGCTCACTAGCGTACACAGATACGCAGTATTTT. The chain links TRBV7-9 to TRBJ2-3, with 7 bases lining up with TRBD2. The germline V gene has CDR1 SEHNR and CDR2 FQNEAQ (reference sequence). This CDR3 contains 14 residues. The V and J ends lost 4 bases and 2 bases, in that order; junction bases with no gene match: 3.

In this sample, this clonotype turned up a few times. This chain links TRBV12-3 or TRBV12-4 with TRBJ2-2; D remains ambiguous. V lost 6 bases to trimming and J lost 9 bases, with 14 bases between them. The CDR3 is 13 residues long. The CDR3 sequence: CASSLPSARELFF. In nucleotides, the CDR3 is TGTGCCAGCAGCCTCCCCAGTGCACGGGAGCTGTTTTTT.

This clonotype has more than one count but fewer than ten. The V and J genes are TRBV11-2 and TRBJ1-2, with TRBD1 matching over 9 bases. CDR1 is SGHAT, CDR2 FQNNGV, per germline. The CDR3 runs 15 residues. V lost 4 bases and J lost 5; bases outside the gene matches: 8. The CDR3 loop reads CASSSEKDRGYGYTF. Written as DNA, the CDR3 is TGTGCCAGCAGCTCAGAAAAAGACAGGGGGTATGGCTACACCTTC.